The rows below give T cell receptor beta chains drawn from one sample of a study of cytomegalovirus exposure and HLA in healthy donors. Sequencing was performed with immunoSEQ multiplex PCR; in TCRdb, only in-frame clones are kept and a portion is missing. The sample shows roughly 200,000 clones, approximately 85% of them seen only once. The sample comprised PBMCs. Receptors originate from a woman in her fifties or sixties in good health and CMV-seronegative. Both conserved end residues are part of each CDR3. Each record gives: clone size, D gene, J gene, CDR3 length, V gene, CDR3 protein, CDR3 DNA. The D gene is left open where the match is weak. For some rows the clone size is stated as once, few or many, or as a class when expanded; others skip it.

.	.	TRBJ1-6	16	TRBV5-1	CASSLGSSVVNSPLHF	TGCGCCAGCAGCTTGGGATCGAGTGTCGTTAATTCACCCCTCCACTTT
.	TRBD1	TRBJ2-1	12	TRBV19	CAISDRFGEQFF	TGTGCCATCTCGGACAGGTTTGGTGAGCAGTTCTTC
.	TRBD2	TRBJ2-5	16	TRBV7-2	CASSPSRLAPREAQYF	TGTGCCAGCAGCCCGAGCCGACTAGCGCCGAGGGAGGCCCAGTACTTC
.	TRBD2	TRBJ2-1	17	TRBV30	CAWSFSPSGILYNEQFF	TGTGCCTGGAGTTTCAGTCCTAGCGGGATACTATACAATGAGCAGTTCTTC
.	.	TRBJ1-2	14	TRBV9	CASSVDVLNYGYTF	TGTGCCAGCAGCGTAGACGTGCTAAACTATGGCTACACCTTC
.	TRBD1	TRBJ2-7	14	TRBV28	CASSIQGNSYEQYF	TGTGCCAGCAGTATACAGGGGAACTCCTACGAGCAGTACTTC
.	.	TRBJ2-5	15	TRBV7-9	CASSAWSGFQETQYF	TGTGCCAGCAGCGCGTGGTCAGGTTTCCAAGAGACCCAGTACTTC
few	.	TRBJ2-2	14	TRBV6-5	CASSYRFDTGELFF	TGTGCCAGCAGTTACCGTTTTGACACCGGGGAGCTGTTTTTT
.	.	TRBJ1-1	14	TRBV5-1	CASGSFIGGREAFF	TGCGCCAGCGGGTCTTTTATTGGGGGCAGGGAAGCTTTCTTT
few	.	TRBJ2-3	13	TRBV7-2	CASSLQSGDTQYF	TGTGCCAGCAGCTTACAGTCCGGGGATACGCAGTATTTT
.	.	TRBJ2-1	14	TRBV21-1	CASSTPYNYNEQFF	TGTGCCAGCAGCACCCCCTATAACTACAATGAGCAGTTCTTC
.	TRBD1	TRBJ1-2	15	TRBV5-4	CASTNTGGALEGYTF	TGTGCCAGCACTAATACAGGGGGCGCATTAGAGGGCTACACCTTC
.	.	TRBJ1-3	15	TRBV7-2	CASSLDGASGNTIYF	TGTGCCAGCAGCTTAGATGGGGCTAGTGGAAACACCATATATTTT
once	.	TRBJ2-5	13	TRBV5-6	CASSLRELETQYF	TGTGCCAGCAGCTTGCGGGAACTGGAGACCCAGTACTTC
once	.	TRBJ2-5	17	TRBV11-2	CASSLGGMAGPQETQYF	TGTGCCAGCAGCTTAGGGGGAATGGCGGGGCCACAAGAGACCCAGTACTTC
once	TRBD2	TRBJ2-5	18	TRBV4-1	CASSQVLAGGLCCETQYF	TGCGCCAGCAGCCAAGTCCTAGCGGGAGGGCTATGTTGTGAGACCCAGTACTTC
.	.	TRBJ1-1	13	TRBV7-6	CASSTDRNTEAFF	TGTGCCAGCAGCACCGACAGGAACACTGAAGCTTTCTTT
.	TRBD2	TRBJ2-2	14	TRBV10-3	CAISPGGPAGELFF	TGTGCCATCAGTCCGGGAGGGCCTGCCGGGGAGCTGTTTTTT
once	.	TRBJ2-7	12	TRBV14	CASSQVWHEQYF	TGTGCCAGCAGCCAAGTCTGGCACGAGCAGTACTTC
.	.	TRBJ2-5	13	TRBV7-2	CASSYRVLETQYF	TGTGCCAGCAGCTACCGGGTCCTGGAGACCCAGTACTTC
.	TRBD2	TRBJ2-1	15	TRBV4-3	CASSQALAGAYEQFF	TGCGCCAGCAGCCAAGCTCTAGCGGGAGCTTATGAGCAGTTCTTC
.	.	TRBJ1-1	13	TRBV5-6	CASSLIQNTEAFF	TGTGCCAGCAGCTTGATTCAGAACACTGAAGCTTTCTTT
once	TRBD2	TRBJ2-1	13	TRBV9	CASSYTSDNEQFF	TGTGCCAGCAGCTATACTAGCGACAATGAGCAGTTCTTC
.	.	TRBJ2-7	12	TRBV29-1	CSVELQGYEQYF	TGCAGCGTTGAACTACAGGGCTACGAGCAGTACTTC
.	.	TRBJ1-2	17	TRBV5-5	CASSLVAAASSNYGYTF	TGTGCCAGCAGCTTGGTAGCGGCAGCCTCATCCAACTATGGCTACACCTTC
few	.	TRBJ1-1	15	TRBV7-8	CASTPGAGQNTEAFF	TGTGCCAGCACCCCAGGGGCAGGTCAGAACACTGAAGCTTTCTTT
.	.	TRBJ1-5	14	TRBV18	CASTPGRGNQPQHF	TGTGCCAGCACCCCAGGGCGAGGCAATCAGCCCCAGCATTTT
.	TRBD1	TRBJ2-7	16	TRBV7-9	CASSFPSGQGSHEQYF	TGTGCCAGCAGCTTTCCCTCTGGACAGGGGTCCCACGAGCAGTACTTC
.	.	TRBJ2-5	11	TRBV6-5	CASSYRLVQYF	TGTGCCAGCAGTTACAGGCTAGTGCAGTACTTC
.	.	TRBJ2-7	12	TRBV27	CASSYRVGEQYF	TGTGCCAGCAGTTACAGGGTTGGCGAGCAGTACTTC
.	.	TRBJ1-2	15	TRBV7-2	CASSTLGGRHEGYTF	TGTGCCAGCAGCACCTTGGGAGGCCGCCATGAGGGCTACACCTTC
.	TRBD1	TRBJ1-1	15	TRBV6-5	CASSYSTGWGTEAFF	TGTGCCAGCAGTTACTCGACAGGGTGGGGCACTGAAGCTTTCTTT
.	TRBD2	TRBJ2-5	20	TRBV28	CASSLGTSGIPSPRRETQYF	TGTGCCAGCAGTTTGGGGACTAGCGGGATCCCTTCCCCCCGACGGGAGACCCAGTACTTC
.	.	TRBJ2-7	15	TRBV6-1	CASSFQGGGPYEQYF	TGTGCCAGCAGTTTCCAGGGGGGAGGACCCTACGAGCAGTACTTC
.	.	TRBJ1-1	14	TRBV19	CASSIGGSEMWAFF	TGTGCCAGTAGTATAGGCGGATCGGAGATGTGGGCTTTCTTT
few	TRBD1	TRBJ1-5	15	TRBV11-3	CASSPDRTGGQPQHF	TGTGCCAGCAGCCCAGATCGGACAGGGGGTCAGCCCCAGCATTTT
.	.	TRBJ1-4	13	TRBV6-1	CASGAAQPTKLFF	TGTGCCAGCGGCGCGGCCCAACCGACAAAACTGTTTTTT
.	TRBD2	TRBJ2-1	16	TRBV7-6	CASSLGTSGTGNEQFF	TGTGCCAGCAGCTTAGGGACTAGCGGTACGGGGAATGAGCAGTTCTTC
.	TRBD2	TRBJ2-1	15	TRBV18	CASSQRTSGSNEQFF	TGTGCCAGCTCACAAAGGACTAGCGGGAGTAATGAGCAGTTCTTC
.	.	TRBJ1-2	14	TRBV19	CASSIGDSARRYTF	TGTGCCAGTAGTATCGGAGACAGTGCCCGTCGCTACACCTTC
few	TRBD1	TRBJ1-1	16	TRBV9	CASSVDVREGATEAFF	TGTGCCAGCAGCGTAGATGTCCGGGAGGGGGCGACTGAAGCTTTCTTT
once	.	TRBJ1-1	13	TRBV19	CASSMNSNTEAFF	TGTGCCAGTAGTATGAACAGTAACACTGAAGCTTTCTTT
.	TRBD1	TRBJ1-1	15	TRBV11-1	CASSLGWTGGTEAFF	TGTGCCAGCAGCTTAGGCTGGACAGGGGGCACTGAAGCTTTCTTT
.	.	TRBJ2-7	14	TRBV28	CASSKLAVPYEQYF	TGTGCCAGCAGTAAATTAGCGGTTCCCTACGAGCAGTACTTC
.	.	TRBJ1-3	17	TRBV4-1	CASSQMETVPTGNTIYF	TGCGCCAGCAGCCAAATGGAGACAGTACCGACTGGAAACACCATATATTTT
once	TRBD2	TRBJ2-1	19	TRBV14	CASSHILLGLAGVGNEQFF	TGTGCCAGCAGCCACATACTACTGGGACTAGCGGGAGTCGGGAATGAGCAGTTCTTC
.	.	TRBJ1-1	16	TRBV2	CASTDRHYTFSTEAFF	TGTGCCAGCACGGACAGACACTACACTTTTTCCACTGAAGCTTTCTTT
.	.	TRBJ1-1	16	TRBV7-8	CASSYDPTGGNTEAFF	TGTGCCAGCAGCTATGACCCGACAGGTGGGAACACTGAAGCTTTCTTT
.	TRBD1	TRBJ1-4	15	TRBV27	CASSFVGQGNEKLFF	TGTGCCAGCAGTTTCGTGGGACAGGGTAATGAAAAACTGTTTTTT
few	TRBD2	TRBJ2-7	16	TRBV30	CACVYLRGTEIYEQYF	TGTGCCTGCGTATATCTGCGGGGGACTGAGATCTACGAGCAGTACTTC
.	TRBD2	TRBJ2-3	15	TRBV6-5	CASRTSGSPTDTQYF	TGTGCCAGCAGGACTAGCGGGAGCCCCACAGATACGCAGTATTTT
.	TRBD1	TRBJ1-1	16	TRBV19	CASKKGQDPSNPEAFF	TGTGCCAGTAAAAAGGGACAGGATCCATCAAACCCTGAAGCTTTCTTT
.	.	TRBJ2-7	11	TRBV7-9	CSSSLRHEQYF	TGTTCCAGCAGCTTACGTCACGAGCAGTACTTC
.	.	TRBJ1-1	13	TRBV6-1	CATNRGWVTEAFF	TGTGCCACCAACAGAGGGTGGGTGACTGAAGCTTTCTTT